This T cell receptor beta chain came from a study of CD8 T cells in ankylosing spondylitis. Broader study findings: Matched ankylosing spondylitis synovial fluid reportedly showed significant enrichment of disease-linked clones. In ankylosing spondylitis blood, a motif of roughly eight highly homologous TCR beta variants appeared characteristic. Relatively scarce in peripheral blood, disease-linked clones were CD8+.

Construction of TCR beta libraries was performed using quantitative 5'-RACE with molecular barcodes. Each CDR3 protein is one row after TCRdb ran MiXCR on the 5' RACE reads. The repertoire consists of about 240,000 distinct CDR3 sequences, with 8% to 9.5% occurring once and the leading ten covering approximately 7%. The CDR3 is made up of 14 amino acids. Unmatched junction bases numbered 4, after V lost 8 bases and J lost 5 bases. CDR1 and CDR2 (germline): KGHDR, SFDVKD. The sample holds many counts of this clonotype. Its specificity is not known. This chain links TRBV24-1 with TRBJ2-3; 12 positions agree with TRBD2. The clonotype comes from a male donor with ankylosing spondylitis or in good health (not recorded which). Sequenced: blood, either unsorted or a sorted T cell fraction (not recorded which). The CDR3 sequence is CATTSGRAGDTQYF. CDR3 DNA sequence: TGTGCCACCACTAGCGGGAGGGCCGGAGATACGCAGTATTTT.